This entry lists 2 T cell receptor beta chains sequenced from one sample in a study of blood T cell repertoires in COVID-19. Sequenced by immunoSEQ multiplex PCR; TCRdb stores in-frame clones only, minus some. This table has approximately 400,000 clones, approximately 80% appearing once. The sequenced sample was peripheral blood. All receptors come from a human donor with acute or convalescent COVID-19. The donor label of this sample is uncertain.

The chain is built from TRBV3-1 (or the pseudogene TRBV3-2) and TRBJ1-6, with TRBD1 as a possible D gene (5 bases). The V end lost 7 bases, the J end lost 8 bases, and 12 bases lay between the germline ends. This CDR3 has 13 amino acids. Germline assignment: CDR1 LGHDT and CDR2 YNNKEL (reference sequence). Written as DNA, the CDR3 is TGTGCCAGCAACCGGGGGGGGTATTCACCCCTCCACTTT. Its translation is CASNRGGYSPLHF.

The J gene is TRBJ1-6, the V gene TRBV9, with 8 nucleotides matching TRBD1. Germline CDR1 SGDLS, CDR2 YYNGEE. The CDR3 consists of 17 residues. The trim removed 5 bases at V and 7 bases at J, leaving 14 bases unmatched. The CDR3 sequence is CASSKDRGPRENSPLHF. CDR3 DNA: TGTGCCAGCAGTAAAGACAGGGGTCCAAGGGAGAATTCACCCCTCCACTTT.